What follows are 27 T cell receptor beta chains derived from one specimen sequenced in a study of radiotherapy plus CTLA-4 blockade in lung cancer. Profiled with immunoSEQ multiplex PCR; TCRdb holds only in-frame clones, not every one. Of over 40,000 clones listed, more than 75% are singletons. The sequences come from peripheral blood, collected from a patient treated with radiotherapy plus ipilimumab. All receptors come from a human donor with non-small cell lung cancer who had stable disease on radiotherapy plus ipilimumab.

This chain uses TRBV7-2 with TRBJ2-1; D unclear. CDR1 and CDR2 (germline): SGHTA, FQGNSA. This CDR3 is 14 amino acids long. The ends were cut back, 7 bases at V and 0 bases at J, with 10 bases in the middle. Here the CDR3 DNA reads TGTGCCAGCACCCTTGACATCTCCTACAATGAGCAGTTCTTC. It translates to CASTLDISYNEQFF.

The chain recombines TRBV7-9 with TRBJ2-1; 14 nucleotides match TRBD2. CDR1 and CDR2 (germline): SEHNR, FQNEAQ (reference sequence). The CDR3 consists of 15 residues. The V and J ends lost 5 bases and 6 bases, in that order; junction bases with no gene match: 3. The CDR3 DNA sequence: TGTGCCAGCAGCGGGACTAGCGGGAGTAGCAATGAGCAGTTCTTC. The encoded protein is CASSGTSGSSNEQFF.

The sample holds one count of this clone. The chain joins TRBV4-1 to TRBJ2-7; 10 bases match TRBD1. After removal of 3 bases from V and 4 bases from J, the junction contained 6 bases not matched to a gene. Germline V gene sequence: CDR1 MGHRA, CDR2 YSYEKL. The CDR3 is made up of 15 amino acids. CDR3 in amino acids: CASSQSGTGAYEQYF. The CDR3 DNA reads as TGCGCCAGCAGCCAGTCCGGGACAGGGGCGTACGAGCAGTACTTC.

The rearrangement uses TRBV7-9 and TRBJ2-3; 7 bases fit TRBD2. The germline CDR1 and CDR2 sequences are SEHNR and FQNEAQ (reference sequence). With 3 bases clipped from V and 1 base from J, the junction kept 7 bases outside the gene matches. The CDR3 runs 16 residues. CDR3 protein: CASSFVSGGRTDTQYF. CDR3 in DNA: TGTGCCAGCAGCTTTGTTTCGGGGGGTCGCACAGATACGCAGTATTTT.

The rearrangement uses TRBV5-1 and TRBJ2-7, with TRBD2 as a possible D gene (5 bases). This CDR3 has 13 amino acids. V was clipped by 4 bases and J by 0 bases, with 8 bases between them. Germline V gene lookup returns CDR1 SGHRS and CDR2 YFSETQ. The chain's CDR3 is CASSQRSSYEQYF. Written as DNA, the CDR3 is TGCGCCAGCAGCCAGCGGTCCTCCTACGAGCAGTACTTC.

In its sample, this clone was seen a few times. Other DNA variants within this sample encode the same CDR3. The chain recombines TRBV2 with TRBJ2-7; D is possibly TRBD1 (6 bases). CDR3 length equals 12 residues. V was shortened by 6 bases and J by 2 bases, with 8 bases between the two germline ends. Per germline, CDR1 SNHLY and CDR2 FYNNEI. The CDR3 nucleotides are TGTGCCAGCAGGGGGGCCGCCTACGAGCAGTACTTC. Its protein is CASRGAAYEQYF.

The chain carries TRBV6-6 and TRBJ2-3, with 12 positions matching TRBD2. J gave up 2 bases and V 6 bases, and 6 bases lay outside the gene matches. The germline CDR1 and CDR2 sequences are MNHNY and SVGAGI (reference sequence). The length of the CDR3 is 16 residues. The CDR3 reads CASSRTSGAITDTQYF. In DNA form, the CDR3 reads TGTGCCAGCAGCAGGACTAGCGGGGCTATCACAGATACGCAGTATTTT.

The chain combines TRBV5-1 with TRBJ1-1; the D is unclear. Trimming stripped 0 bases from V and 1 base from J, with 13 bases between. Germline V gives CDR1 SGHRS, CDR2 YFSETQ. The CDR3 runs 16 residues. This chain's CDR3 is CASSLASIARNTEAFF. The CDR3 region has the DNA TGCGCCAGCAGCTTGGCCTCAATAGCCAGGAACACTGAAGCTTTCTTT.

The chain uses TRBV7-2 and TRBJ2-1; D possibly corresponds to TRBD2 (5 bases). V was cut by 4 bases and J by 2 bases, with 12 bases left in between. The CDR3 loop spans 15 amino acids. Germline CDR1 SGHTA, CDR2 FQGNSA. CDR3 in amino acids: CASSSSGVTYNEQFF. For the CDR3, the DNA is TGTGCCAGCAGCTCCTCCGGGGTGACCTACAATGAGCAGTTCTTC.

V gene TRBV19 combines with J gene TRBJ1-1; weak D call: TRBD1 (5 bases). CDR1 is LNHDA, CDR2 SQIVND, per germline (reference sequence). Trimming cost V 4 bases and J 1 base, with 7 bases left between them. The CDR3 is made up of 13 amino acids. CDR3 in amino acids: CASSTTGNTEAFF. For the CDR3, the DNA is TGTGCCAGTAGTACCACAGGGAACACTGAAGCTTTCTTT.

This sequence joins TRBV18 and TRBJ1-3; D is unresolved. CDR1 KGHSH and CDR2 LQKENI come from the germline V gene. The CDR3 has 14 residues. V lost 6 bases and J 0 bases, leaving 9 bases between the germline ends. In DNA, the CDR3 is TGTGCCAGCTCTCGGAGCGGCTCTGGAAACACCATATATTTT. Amino acids: CASSRSGSGNTIYF. Full variable domain (missing parts from reference TRBV18 and TRBJ1-3): NAGVMQNPRHLVRRRGQEARLRCSPMKGHSHVYWYRQLPEEGLKFMVYLQKENIIDESGMPKERFSAEFPKEGPSILRIQQVVRGDSAAYFCASSRSGSGNTIYFGEGSWLTVV.

This clone has more than one count but fewer than ten. At one end, the junction sequence differs from germline, possibly due to a read error. The chain links TRBV5-8 to TRBJ2-1; 7 bases map to TRBD1. CDR1 is SGHTS, CDR2 YDEGEE, per germline. The CDR3 totals 12 residues. The CDR3 nucleotides read TGTGCCAGCAGCCTTCGACAGGGCTCGGAACTCTTC. Amino acids: CASSLRQGSELF.

The chain couples TRBV7-9 to TRBJ2-1; D is possibly TRBD1 (5 bases). Germline V gene data show CDR1 as SEHNR and CDR2 as FQNEAQ (reference sequence). The ends were cut back, 6 bases at V and 5 bases at J, with 11 bases in the middle. This CDR3 region has 13 residues. Here the CDR3 DNA reads TGTGCCAGCAGACAGGATCCACACAATGAGCAGTTCTTC. Protein product: CASRQDPHNEQFF.

This chain uses TRBV5-1 with TRBJ2-7; 8 nucleotides match TRBD1. The CDR3 contains 14 residues. In germline, CDR1 is SGHRS, CDR2 YFSETQ. V shed 4 bases, J shed 5 bases, and the junction held 8 bases outside the gene matches. This CDR3 is CASSQLDREHEQYF. For the CDR3, the DNA is TGCGCCAGCAGCCAGCTGGACAGGGAGCACGAGCAGTACTTC.

J is TRBJ2-3 and V is TRBV6-4; tentatively, D is TRBD2 (6 bases). The germline V gene has CDR1 MRHNA and CDR2 SNTAGT. This CDR3 is built from 13 residues. V was pared by 6 bases and J by 6 bases, with 13 bases between. CDR3: CASRGRDLDTQYF. Here the CDR3 DNA reads TGTGCCAGCAGGGGAAGGGACTTGGATACGCAGTATTTT.

The chain carries TRBV7-9 and TRBJ2-5; 12 bases match TRBD2. The trim removed 4 bases at V and 2 bases at J, leaving 2 bases unmatched. Germline V gives CDR1 SEHNR, CDR2 FQNEAQ (reference sequence). This CDR3 has 15 residues. The CDR3: CASSSGTSGQETQYF. CDR3 bases: TGTGCCAGCAGCTCCGGGACTAGCGGGCAAGAGACCCAGTACTTC.

This clone was picked up a small number of times. The V call is TRBV6-6, the J call TRBJ1-3; D call uncertain. This CDR3 is 13 amino acids long. Trimming removed 5 bases from V and 4 bases from J, with 9 bases in between. Germline V gene data show CDR1 as MNHNY and CDR2 as SVGAGI (reference sequence). This CDR3 reads CASSTMEGNTIYF. The CDR3 DNA sequence: TGTGCCAGCAGTACCATGGAGGGAAACACCATATATTTT.

The J gene is TRBJ2-5, the V gene TRBV7-2, with 8 positions matching TRBD2. The CDR3 loop spans 16 amino acids. Germline V gives CDR1 SGHTA, CDR2 FQGNSA. The J segment lost 5 bases and the V segment lost 2 bases, leaving 10 bases of the junction unmatched. In nucleotides, the CDR3 is TGTGCCAGCAGCTTAACTCTAGCGGGTGGGCATGAGACCCAGTACTTC. This encodes CASSLTLAGGHETQYF.

The chain links TRBV19 to TRBJ2-6, with 10 nucleotides matching TRBD1. The CDR3 runs 17 residues. V gave up 7 bases and J gave up 0 bases; unmatched junction bases: 6. Germline values: CDR1 LNHDA, CDR2 SQIVND (reference sequence). CDR3 DNA: TGTGCCAGTACGACGACAGGGGGCTTCTCTGGGGCCAACGTCCTGACTTTC. This gives the protein CASTTTGGFSGANVLTF.

The rearrangement uses TRBV7-9 and TRBJ1-1; perhaps TRBD1 as D (6 bases). Germline loops: CDR1 SEHNR, CDR2 FQNEAQ (reference sequence). V lost 6 bases and J 1 base, leaving 12 bases between the germline ends. This CDR3 contains 14 residues. The CDR3 is CASSMGAANTEAFF. DNA of the CDR3: TGTGCCAGCAGTATGGGGGCGGCGAACACTGAAGCTTTCTTT.

This clone has more than one count but fewer than ten. V is TRBV19 and J is TRBJ1-6; no clear D. The V gene's germline CDR1 is LNHDA and CDR2 SQIVND (reference sequence). Trimming stripped 5 bases from V and 0 bases from J, with 11 bases between. The CDR3 totals 16 residues. Here the CDR3 reads CASSPARSSYNSPLHF. CDR3 nucleotides: TGTGCCAGTAGTCCCGCCCGCAGCTCCTATAATTCACCCCTCCACTTT.

The CDR3: CASSFQGNNEQFF. The CDR3 DNA sequence: TGTGCCAGCAGCTTCCAGGGTAACAATGAGCAGTTCTTC. The J gene is TRBJ2-1, the V gene TRBV7-9, with D perhaps matching TRBD1 (5 bases). The CDR3 length is 13 residues. V gave up 3 bases and J gave up 5 bases, with 8 bases separating them. Germline assignment: CDR1 SEHNR and CDR2 FQNEAQ (reference sequence).

CDR3 bases: TGTGCCAGCAGCTTACGCGGGGCGGAGGGCTACACCTTC. Protein product: CASSLRGAEGYTF. The gene calls are TRBV7-3 and TRBJ1-2; D may be TRBD1 (5 bases). V lost 2 bases, J lost 8 bases, and 12 bases lay in between. The V gene's germline CDR1 is SGHTA and CDR2 FQGTGA. This CDR3 has 13 amino acids.

This clone was seen a few times. The rearrangement uses TRBV19 and TRBJ2-1; 11 bases fit TRBD2. This CDR3 region has 15 residues. The J segment lost 4 bases and the V segment lost 10 bases, leaving 9 bases of the junction unmatched. Germline V gene data show CDR1 as LNHDA and CDR2 as SQIVND (reference sequence). CDR3 in DNA: TGTGCCACCCTACTAGCGGGAGTTGGGTACAATGAGCAGTTCTTC. Translation gives CATLLAGVGYNEQFF. The full variable domain, rest sourced from reference TRBV19 and TRBJ2-1, is DGGITQSPKYLFRKEGQNVTLSCEQNLNHDAMYWYRQDPGQGLRLIYYSQIVNDFQKGDIAEGYSVSREKKESFPLTVTSAQKNPTAFYLCATLLAGVGYNEQFFGPGTRLTVL.

The chain combines TRBV19 with TRBJ1-2; possibly TRBD1 for D (6 bases). V lost 4 bases to trimming and J lost 7 bases, with 25 bases between them. This CDR3 spans 17 amino acids. In germline, CDR1 is LNHDA, CDR2 SQIVND (reference sequence). CDR3: CASSSPPGQRGLGGYTF. CDR3 in DNA: TGTGCCAGTAGTAGCCCACCAGGACAGAGAGGCTTGGGTGGCTACACCTTC. The variable domain in full, completed from reference TRBV19 and TRBJ1-2, reads DGGITQSPKYLFRKEGQNVTLSCEQNLNHDAMYWYRQDPGQGLRLIYYSQIVNDFQKGDIAEGYSVSREKKESFPLTVTSAQKNPTAFYLCASSSPPGQRGLGGYTFGSGTRLTVV.

V gene TRBV29-1 combines with J gene TRBJ2-5; 14 nucleotides match TRBD2. The germline V gene has CDR1 SQVTM and CDR2 ANQGSEA. Trimming cost V 1 base and J 6 bases; bases outside gene matches: 7. This CDR3 is built from 16 residues. DNA of the CDR3: TGCAGCGTTGAAGGTGGGGGGACTAGCGGGAGTCAGACCCAGTACTTC. As protein: CSVEGGGTSGSQTQYF. Full variable domain (outside the CDR3, taken from reference TRBV29-1 and TRBJ2-5): SAVISQKPSRDICQRGTSLTIQCQVDSQVTMMFWYRQQPGQSLTLIATANQGSEATYESGFVIDKFPISRPNLTFSTLTVSNMSPEDSSIYLCSVEGGGTSGSQTQYFGPGTRLLVL.

The rearrangement joins TRBV11-3 to TRBJ2-7; 13 bases agree with TRBD2. CDR3 length: 15 amino acids. The V and J ends lost 4 bases and 5 bases, in that order; junction bases with no gene match: 5. Germline V gene sequence: CDR1 SGHNT, CDR2 YENEEA. DNA of the CDR3: TGTGCCAGCAGCTCCGGACTAGCGGGAGTCAACGAGCAGTACTTC. The encoded protein is CASSSGLAGVNEQYF.